What follows is one T cell receptor (beta chain) and its context. The data were taken from a study of OX40 agonist ivuxolimab in advanced cancers. Sequencing used immunoSEQ multiplex PCR; TCRdb keeps in-frame clones, though not all of them. The sample carries tens of thousands of clones, approximately 86% recorded once. This CDR3 has 12 residues. The V end was cut by 1 base, the J end by 5 bases, with 6 bases between. Germline CDR1 and CDR2: PRHDT and FYEKMQ (reference sequence). The sample consisted of CD4+ or CD8+ T cells sorted from blood, taken in a trial of the OX40 agonist ivuxolimab. This receptor was obtained from an adult with an advanced solid tumor such as melanoma, head and neck, liver or kidney cancer. This chain connects TRBV13 to TRBJ2-7, with unresolved D. CDR3 DNA: TGTGCCAGCAGCTTAGCCTTCCACGAGCAGTACTTC. This gives the protein CASSLAFHEQYF.